The 32 T cell receptor beta chains given below trace back to one sample, sequenced in a study of blood T cell repertoires in COVID-19. TCRdb keeps only in-frame clones here, not all; method: immunoSEQ multiplex PCR. In the table there are about 130,000 clones, roughly 69% of which are singletons. Sequenced material: peripheral blood. The source of these receptors is a woman aged 65 to 85 with acute or convalescent COVID-19.

This sequence joins TRBV29-1 and TRBJ2-1; 7 nucleotides match TRBD1. This CDR3 is 14 amino acids long. Trimming at V came to 4 bases and at J to 8 bases, leaving 11 bases not matched to a gene. The V gene's germline CDR1 is SQVTM and CDR2 ANQGSEA. The CDR3 is CSVARQGFSDEQFF. For the CDR3, the DNA is TGCAGCGTTGCGAGACAGGGTTTCTCCGATGAGCAGTTCTTC.

The chain has TRBV6-5 and TRBJ1-1; D is uncertain. This CDR3 has 12 residues. Trimming left V 1 base short and J 7 bases short, with 7 bases between. The germline gives CDR1 MNHEY, CDR2 SVGAGI. The CDR3 coding sequence is TGTGCCAGCAGTTACTTCGGGAGTGAAGCTTTCTTT. It translates to CASSYFGSEAFF.

The rearrangement uses TRBV12-3 or TRBV12-4 and TRBJ1-6, with D possibly matching TRBD1 (6 bases). The CDR3 totals 12 residues. The germline V and J ends were trimmed by 5 bases and 10 bases, with 9 bases remaining between them. The CDR3, as DNA: TGTGCCAGCAGTCGCCAGGGGTCACCCCTCCACTTT. Amino acids: CASSRQGSPLHF.

V and J are TRBV4-3 and TRBJ1-2; the D is unclear. There are 15 residues in the CDR3. Trimming took 3 bases from V and 1 from J, leaving 12 bases between them. Germline V gene data show CDR1 as LGHNA and CDR2 as YSLEER. The CDR3 coding sequence is TGCGCCAGCAGCCAGGGAGGGTTCAGTAACTATGGCTACACCTTC. Translating gives CASSQGGFSNYGYTF.

The chain links TRBV3-1 (or the pseudogene TRBV3-2) to TRBJ1-2; a possible D gene is TRBD1 (6 bases). Germline CDR1 reads LGHDT; CDR2 reads YNNKEL (reference sequence). The CDR3 totals 14 residues. V lost 1 base to trimming and J lost 4 bases, with 10 bases between them. The CDR3 here is CASSQGTGPYGYTF. CDR3 bases: TGTGCCAGCAGCCAAGGAACAGGGCCCTATGGCTACACCTTC.

CDR3 in amino acids: CASSPGAGASTDTQYF. The CDR3 region has the DNA TGTGCCAGCAGCCCCGGAGCGGGTGCTAGCACAGATACGCAGTATTTT. The rearrangement uses TRBV11-2 and TRBJ2-3; TRBD2 might be the D (6 bases). The germline CDR1 and CDR2 sequences are SGHAT and FQNNGV. CDR3 size: 16 residues. V gave up 5 bases and J gave up 0 bases, with 15 bases separating them. The full variable domain, its missing parts supplied by reference TRBV11-2 and TRBJ2-3, is EAGVAQSPRYKIIEKRQSVAFWCNPISGHATLYWYQQILGQGPKLLIQFQNNGVVDDSQLPKDRFSAERLKGVDSTLKIQPAKLEDSAVYLCASSPGAGASTDTQYFGPGTRLTVL.

This clone showed up just once. The rearrangement joins TRBV29-1 to TRBJ1-5; 10 bases are shared with TRBD1. J lost 3 bases, V lost 6 bases, and 8 bases had no gene match. Per the germline V gene, CDR1 is SQVTM and CDR2 is ANQGSEA. The CDR3 is 15 residues long. For the CDR3, the DNA is TGCAGCGTGACGCAGGGACAGGGGATCAATCAGCCCCAGCATTTT. This sequence encodes CSVTQGQGINQPQHF.

This clone has more than one count but fewer than ten. The genes are TRBV2 and TRBJ2-3; the match to TRBD1 covers 9 bases. Per germline, CDR1 SNHLY and CDR2 FYNNEI. The CDR3 length is 14 residues. With 6 bases clipped from V and 3 bases from J, the junction kept 4 bases outside the gene matches. CDR3 sequence (DNA): TGTGCCAGCAGCCAAGACAGGGGGACAGATACGCAGTATTTT. It translates to CASSQDRGTDTQYF.

This clone was found many times. The J gene is TRBJ2-2, the V gene TRBV19; 9 nucleotides match TRBD2. Trimming took 3 bases from V and 7 from J; bases not matched to a gene: 6. The length of the CDR3 is 15 residues. Per the germline V gene, CDR1 is LNHDA and CDR2 is SQIVND (reference sequence). CDR3 region: CASSMSGGISGELFF. In DNA, the CDR3 is TGTGCCAGTAGTATGAGCGGGGGGATCAGCGGGGAGCTGTTTTTT.

V and J are TRBV12-5 and TRBJ2-5; D might be TRBD1 (6 bases). The CDR3 has 16 residues. Trimming shortened V by 1 base and J by 0 bases, and 12 bases separated the two germline ends. Germline CDR1 reads LGHNT; CDR2 reads FRNRAP. For the CDR3, the DNA is TGTGCTAGTGGTTTGGAAATAACAGGGAACCAAGAGACCCAGTACTTC. Residues: CASGLEITGNQETQYF.

This rearrangement joins TRBV13 to TRBJ1-1; a possible D gene is TRBD1 (5 bases). The CDR3 is 14 residues long. Germline CDR1 PRHDT, CDR2 FYEKMQ (reference sequence). V gave up 5 bases and J gave up 4 bases, with 14 bases separating them. CDR3 nucleotide sequence: TGTGCCAGCAGCACCCAGACAGTGTTCACTGAAGCTTTCTTT. Translating gives CASSTQTVFTEAFF.

The chain carries TRBV2 and TRBJ1-4; possible D gene TRBD1, 6 bases. This CDR3 has 15 residues. The V and J ends lost 6 bases and 0 bases respectively, with 11 bases between them. CDR1 is SNHLY, CDR2 FYNNEI, per germline. This CDR3 reads CASRPYRATNEKLFF. The DNA of the CDR3 is TGTGCCAGCAGACCCTACAGGGCAACTAATGAAAAACTGTTTTTT.

This clone was observed a handful of times. This rearrangement joins TRBV6-6 to TRBJ1-5; D might be TRBD1 (5 bases). Germline CDR1 MNHNY, CDR2 SVGAGI (reference sequence). Between the trimmed V and J ends, which lost 6 bases and 3 bases, there was a span of 12 bases. The CDR3 contains 14 residues. The CDR3 loop is CASRQESFNQPQHF. DNA for the CDR3: TGTGCCAGCAGACAGGAATCTTTCAATCAGCCCCAGCATTTT.

The chain employs TRBV21-1 and TRBJ1-1. TRBV21-1 is a documented pseudogene. The CDR3 covers 14 residues. The CDR3 loop is CASSKRWGDTEAFF. The CDR3 nucleotides read TGTGCCAGCAGCAAACGGTGGGGAGACACTGAAGCTTTCTTT.

This chain joins TRBV10-3 and TRBJ1-3; no clear D gene. The V gene lost 4 bases and the J gene lost 2 bases, with 15 bases spanning the gap. The CDR3 loop spans 16 amino acids. Per germline, CDR1 ENHRY and CDR2 SYGVKD. The CDR3 DNA reads TGTGCCATCAGTGGAGGTGTGGATAACGCTGGAAACACCATATATTTT. This sequence encodes CAISGGVDNAGNTIYF.

The table lists this clone with many counts. The J gene is TRBJ2-7, the V gene TRBV27; 10 bases align to TRBD2. The junction had 16 bases not matched to a gene; V was cut back by 5 bases and J by 3 bases. The germline CDR1 and CDR2 sequences are MNHEY and SMNVEV (reference sequence). The CDR3 is 18 amino acids. The CDR3 nucleotides read TGTGCCAGCAGTATGCGGACTAGCGGTTATAATGTGGTCTACGAGCAGTACTTC. Residues: CASSMRTSGYNVVYEQYF.

This clone was counted between two and nine times. The chain has TRBV19 and TRBJ1-2, with a possible D match to TRBD1 (5 bases). Trimming left V 4 bases short and J 4 bases short, with 7 bases between. From germline, CDR1 is LNHDA and CDR2 SQIVND (reference sequence). This CDR3 comprises 12 residues. CDR3 protein: CASSTRAYGYTF. Written as DNA, the CDR3 is TGTGCCAGTAGTACCAGGGCCTATGGCTACACCTTC.

The CDR3 DNA reads TGTGCCAGCTCACAACAGGGTTCTGAAGCTTTCTTT. Encoded protein: CASSQQGSEAFF. The rearrangement links TRBV18 to TRBJ1-1; tentatively, D is TRBD1 (6 bases). Trimming cost V 4 bases and J 6 bases, with 9 bases left between them. The CDR3 is made up of 12 amino acids. CDR1 is KGHSH, CDR2 LQKENI, per germline.

This chain's CDR3 is CASSFQGGEQPQHF. The CDR3 DNA follows: TGTGCCAGCAGTTTTCAAGGGGGAGAACAGCCCCAGCATTTT. J is TRBJ1-5 and V is TRBV27; tentatively, D is TRBD1 (6 bases). Looked up from germline, CDR1 is MNHEY and CDR2 is SMNVEV (reference sequence). This CDR3 has 14 residues. Deletions cut 3 bases from V and 7 bases from J, with 13 bases between.

This chain joins TRBV12-3 or TRBV12-4 and TRBJ2-7, with 7 bases that match TRBD1. The trim removed 2 bases at V and 6 bases at J, leaving 1 base unmatched. The CDR3 has 12 residues. CDR3 DNA: TGTGCCAGCAGTTTATACAGGGGCGAGCAGTACTTC. Translated, it gives CASSLYRGEQYF.

This clone was detected only a few times. The chain links TRBV18 to TRBJ1-5; 7 bases fit TRBD1. The V gene's germline CDR1 is KGHSH and CDR2 LQKENI. This CDR3 region has 15 residues. With 2 bases clipped from V and 2 bases from J, the junction kept 3 bases outside the gene matches. The CDR3 protein is CASSPRGHGNQPQHF. In DNA, the CDR3 is TGTGCCAGCTCACCAAGGGGGCACGGCAATCAGCCCCAGCATTTT.

The V call is TRBV19, the J call TRBJ2-1; possible D gene TRBD2, 7 bases. The germline V and J ends were trimmed by 4 bases and 6 bases, with 16 bases remaining between them. The CDR3 is made up of 15 amino acids. The V gene's germline CDR1 is LNHDA and CDR2 SQIVND (reference sequence). Here the CDR3 DNA reads TGTGCCAGTAGTACCCAAGGGGGGGGGCGCAATGAGCAGTTCTTC. It yields the protein CASSTQGGGRNEQFF.

V and J are TRBV9 and TRBJ2-5, with 7 positions matching TRBD2. This CDR3 is 13 amino acids long. Germline assignment: CDR1 SGDLS and CDR2 YYNGEE. The ends lost 2 bases at V and 5 bases at J; junction bases unmatched: 3. The CDR3 DNA reads as TGTGCCAGCAGCGTCGAGGGAGGGGAGACCCAGTACTTC. This gives the protein CASSVEGGETQYF.

The V gene is TRBV11-2, the J gene TRBJ1-6; 8 positions agree with TRBD1. J was trimmed by 7 bases and V by 5 bases; bases with no gene match: 4. The CDR3 is 14 residues long. Germline V lookup: CDR1 SGHAT, CDR2 FQNNGV. The CDR3: CASSTQGGNSPLHF. CDR3 in DNA: TGTGCCAGCAGCACACAGGGGGGGAATTCACCCCTCCACTTT.

A few counts support this clone. The gene calls are TRBV5-1 and TRBJ1-1; D uncertain. Trimming cost V 0 bases and J 1 base, with 10 bases left between them. The V gene's germline CDR1 is SGHRS and CDR2 YFSETQ. The CDR3 has 15 amino acids. The CDR3 here is CASSLEGGRNTEAFF. The DNA of the CDR3 is TGCGCCAGCAGCTTGGAGGGAGGGCGGAACACTGAAGCTTTCTTT.

CDR3 sequence (DNA): TGTGCCAGCAGCGTAGGGCCGGGGGACACCGGGGAGCTGTTTTTT. Its protein product is CASSVGPGDTGELFF. The rearrangement uses TRBV9 and TRBJ2-2, with D possibly matching TRBD2 (6 bases). Trimming pared 0 bases from V and 3 bases from J, leaving 9 bases between. CDR1 and CDR2 (germline): SGDLS, YYNGEE. The CDR3 contains 15 residues.

This chain joins TRBV11-2 and TRBJ2-5; a possible D gene is TRBD2 (5 bases). The V end was cut by 3 bases, the J end by 5 bases, with 10 bases between. The length of the CDR3 is 13 residues. Germline V gene sequence: CDR1 SGHAT, CDR2 FQNNGV. The DNA of the CDR3 is TGTGCCAGCAGCTTTCGGCCGGGGGAGACCCAGTACTTC. Its protein is CASSFRPGETQYF.

V and J are TRBV6-5 and TRBJ2-3; 9 positions match TRBD2. CDR3 length equals 15 residues. Trimming removed 5 bases from V and 2 bases from J; junction bases left unmatched: 5. CDR1 MNHEY and CDR2 SVGAGI come from the germline V gene. CDR3 sequence: CASSKTSGHTDTQYF. CDR3 DNA sequence: TGTGCCAGCAGTAAGACTAGCGGCCACACAGATACGCAGTATTTT.

This chain joins TRBV11-2 and TRBJ1-1, with D unresolved. The CDR3 contains 15 residues. Germline V CDR1 and CDR2: SGHAT, FQNNGV. V was clipped by 0 bases and J by 5 bases, with 13 bases between them. CDR3 bases: TGTGCCAGCAGCTTAGATCAGACTCCGCGGACTGAAGCTTTCTTT. Its translation: CASSLDQTPRTEAFF.

This clone was observed a handful of times. The rearrangement links TRBV5-4 to TRBJ1-4; D might be TRBD1 (5 bases). V lost 1 base and J lost 7, with 14 bases in between. Germline-derived CDR1 and CDR2 are SGHNT and YYREEE (reference sequence). CDR3 length: 15 residues. CDR3 bases: TGTGCCAGCAGCTTGCAGGGCCAGAGTTCTGAAAAACTGTTTTTT. It yields the protein CASSLQGQSSEKLFF.

This clone has just a few counts. This chain uses TRBV6-6 with TRBJ1-6, with D uncertain. The CDR3 covers 13 residues. V lost 5 bases and J 12 bases, leaving 14 bases between the germline ends. Germline lookup yields CDR1 MNHNY and CDR2 SVGAGI (reference sequence). The CDR3 loop reads CASSGQPLGPLHF. The CDR3 DNA is TGTGCCAGCAGTGGGCAGCCCCTCGGACCCCTCCACTTT.

The chain employs TRBV6-1 and TRBJ2-1; D might be TRBD1 (5 bases). This CDR3 region has 14 residues. Deletions cut 1 base from V and 6 bases from J, with 10 bases between. Germline V lookup: CDR1 MNHNS, CDR2 SASEGT. In DNA form, the CDR3 reads TGTGCCAGCAGTGAAGTGGCAGGGCTCAATGAGCAGTTCTTC. This sequence encodes CASSEVAGLNEQFF.